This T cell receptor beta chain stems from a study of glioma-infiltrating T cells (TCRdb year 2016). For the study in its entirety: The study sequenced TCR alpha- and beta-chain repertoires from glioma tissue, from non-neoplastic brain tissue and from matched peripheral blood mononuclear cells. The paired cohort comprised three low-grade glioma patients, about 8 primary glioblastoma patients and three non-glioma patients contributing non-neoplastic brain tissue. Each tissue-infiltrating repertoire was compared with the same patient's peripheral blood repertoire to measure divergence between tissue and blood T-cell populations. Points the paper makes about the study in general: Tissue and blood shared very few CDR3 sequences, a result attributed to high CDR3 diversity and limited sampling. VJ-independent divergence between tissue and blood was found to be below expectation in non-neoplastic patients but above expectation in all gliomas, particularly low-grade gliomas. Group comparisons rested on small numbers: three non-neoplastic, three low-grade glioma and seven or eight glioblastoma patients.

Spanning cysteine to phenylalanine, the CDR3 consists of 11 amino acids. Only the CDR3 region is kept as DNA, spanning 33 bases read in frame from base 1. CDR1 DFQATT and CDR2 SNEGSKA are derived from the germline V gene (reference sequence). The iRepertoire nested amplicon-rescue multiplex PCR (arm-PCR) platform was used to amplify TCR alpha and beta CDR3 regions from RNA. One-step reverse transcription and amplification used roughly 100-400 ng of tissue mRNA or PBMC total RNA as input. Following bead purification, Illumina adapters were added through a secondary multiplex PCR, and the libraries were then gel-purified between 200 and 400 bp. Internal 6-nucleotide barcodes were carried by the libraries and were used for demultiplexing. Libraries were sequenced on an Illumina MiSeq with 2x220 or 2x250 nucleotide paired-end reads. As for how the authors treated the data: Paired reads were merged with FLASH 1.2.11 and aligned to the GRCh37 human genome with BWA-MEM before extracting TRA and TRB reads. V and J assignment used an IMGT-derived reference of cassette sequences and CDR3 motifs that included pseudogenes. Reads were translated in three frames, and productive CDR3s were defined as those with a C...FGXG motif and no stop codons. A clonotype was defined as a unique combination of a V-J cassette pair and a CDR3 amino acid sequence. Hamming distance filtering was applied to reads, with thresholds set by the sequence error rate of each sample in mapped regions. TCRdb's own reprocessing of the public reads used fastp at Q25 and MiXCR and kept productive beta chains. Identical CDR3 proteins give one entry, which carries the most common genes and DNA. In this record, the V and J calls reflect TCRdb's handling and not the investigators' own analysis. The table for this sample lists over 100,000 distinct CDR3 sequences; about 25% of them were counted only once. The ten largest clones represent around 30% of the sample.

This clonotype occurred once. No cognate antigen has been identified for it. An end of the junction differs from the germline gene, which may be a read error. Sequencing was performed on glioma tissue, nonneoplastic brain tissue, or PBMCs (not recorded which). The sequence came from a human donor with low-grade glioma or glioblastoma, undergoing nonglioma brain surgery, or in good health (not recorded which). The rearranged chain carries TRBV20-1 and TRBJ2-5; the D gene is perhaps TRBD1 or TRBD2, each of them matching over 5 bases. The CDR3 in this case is CSAREGETQYF. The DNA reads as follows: TGCAGCGCTAGAGAGGGGGAGACCCAGTACTTC.